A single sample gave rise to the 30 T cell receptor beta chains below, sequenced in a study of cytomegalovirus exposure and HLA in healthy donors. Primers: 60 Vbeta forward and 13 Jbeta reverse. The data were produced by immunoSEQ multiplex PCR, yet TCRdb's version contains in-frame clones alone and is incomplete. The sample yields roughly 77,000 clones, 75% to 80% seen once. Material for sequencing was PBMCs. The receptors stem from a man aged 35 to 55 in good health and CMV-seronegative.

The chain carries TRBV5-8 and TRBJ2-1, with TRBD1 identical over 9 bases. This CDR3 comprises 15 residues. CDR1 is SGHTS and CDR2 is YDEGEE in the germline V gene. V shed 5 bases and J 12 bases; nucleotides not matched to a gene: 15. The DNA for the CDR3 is TGTGCCAGCAGTCGGGACAGGGCTACCTACAAATGGCAGTTCTTC. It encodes CASSRDRATYKWQFF.

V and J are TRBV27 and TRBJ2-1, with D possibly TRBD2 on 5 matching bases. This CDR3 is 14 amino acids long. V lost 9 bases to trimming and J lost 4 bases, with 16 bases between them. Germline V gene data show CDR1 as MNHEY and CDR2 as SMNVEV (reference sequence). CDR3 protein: CASQDSVGYNEQFF. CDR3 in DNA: TGTGCCAGTCAGGACTCAGTGGGATACAATGAGCAGTTCTTC.

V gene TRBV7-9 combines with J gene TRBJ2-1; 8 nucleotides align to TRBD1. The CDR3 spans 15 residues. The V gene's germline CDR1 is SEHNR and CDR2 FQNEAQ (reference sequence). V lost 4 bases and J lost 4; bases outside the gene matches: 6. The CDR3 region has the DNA TGTGCCAGCAGCTCCGGACAGGGAAGGTACAATGAGCAGTTCTTC. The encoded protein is CASSSGQGRYNEQFF. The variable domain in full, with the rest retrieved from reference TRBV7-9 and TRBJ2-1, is DTGVSQNPRHKITKRGQNVTFRCDPISEHNRLYWYRQTLGQGPEFLTYFQNEAQLEKSRLLSDRFSAERPKGSFSTLEIQRTEQGDSAMYLCASSSGQGRYNEQFFGPGTRLTVL.

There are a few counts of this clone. This CDR3 reads CASSSFSGTDSYEQYF. The CDR3 DNA is TGTGCCAGCAGTTCTTTCTCCGGGACAGATTCCTACGAGCAGTACTTC. J is TRBJ2-7 and V is TRBV6-6, with 7 bases that match TRBD1. CDR1 is MNHNY and CDR2 is SVGAGI in the germline V gene (reference sequence). V lost 4 bases, J lost 1 base, and 10 bases stayed unmatched. This CDR3 contains 16 residues.

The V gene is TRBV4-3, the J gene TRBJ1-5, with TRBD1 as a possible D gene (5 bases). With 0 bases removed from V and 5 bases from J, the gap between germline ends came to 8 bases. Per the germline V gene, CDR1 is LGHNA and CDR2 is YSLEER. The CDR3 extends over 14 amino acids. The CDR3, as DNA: TGCGCCAGCAGCCAAGATCAGGGCTATCAGCCCCAGCATTTT. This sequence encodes CASSQDQGYQPQHF.

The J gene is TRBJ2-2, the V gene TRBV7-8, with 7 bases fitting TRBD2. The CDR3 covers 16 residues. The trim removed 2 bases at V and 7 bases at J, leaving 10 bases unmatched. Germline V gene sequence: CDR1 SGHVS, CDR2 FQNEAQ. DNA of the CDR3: TGTGCCAGCAGCTTATTACCTAGCGGCACTGTCGGGGAGCTGTTTTTT. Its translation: CASSLLPSGTVGELFF.

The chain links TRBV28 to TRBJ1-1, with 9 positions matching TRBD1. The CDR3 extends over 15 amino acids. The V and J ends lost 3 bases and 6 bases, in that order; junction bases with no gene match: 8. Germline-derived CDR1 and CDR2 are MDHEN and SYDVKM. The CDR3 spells CASSFGDRVSSEAFF. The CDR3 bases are TGTGCCAGCAGTTTTGGGGACAGGGTTAGTTCTGAAGCTTTCTTT. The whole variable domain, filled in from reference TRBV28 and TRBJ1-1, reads DVKVTQSSRYLVKRTGEKVFLECVQDMDHENMFWYRQDPGLGLRLIYFSYDVKMKEKGDIPEGYSVSREKKERFSLILESASTNQTSMYLCASSFGDRVSSEAFFGQGTRLTVV.

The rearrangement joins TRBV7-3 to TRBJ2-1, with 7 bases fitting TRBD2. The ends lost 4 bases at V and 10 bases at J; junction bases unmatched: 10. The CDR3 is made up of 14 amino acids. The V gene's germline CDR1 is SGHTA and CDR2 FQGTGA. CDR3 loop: CASSWSGKQAEQFF. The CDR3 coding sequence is TGTGCCAGCAGCTGGAGCGGGAAGCAGGCCGAGCAGTTCTTC.

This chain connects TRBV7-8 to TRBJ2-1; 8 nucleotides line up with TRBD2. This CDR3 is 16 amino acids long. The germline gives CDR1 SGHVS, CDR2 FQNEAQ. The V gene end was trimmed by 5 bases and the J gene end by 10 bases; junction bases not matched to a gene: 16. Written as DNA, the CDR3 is TGTGCCAGCAGCGGTGCAAGCGGGAGCCGATTTTGGGAGCAGTTCTTC. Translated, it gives CASSGASGSRFWEQFF.

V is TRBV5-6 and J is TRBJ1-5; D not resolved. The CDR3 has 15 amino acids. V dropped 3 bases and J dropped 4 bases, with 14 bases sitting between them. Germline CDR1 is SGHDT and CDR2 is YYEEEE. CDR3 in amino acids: CASSSTKTPNQPQHF. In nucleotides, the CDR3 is TGTGCCAGCAGCTCCACAAAGACACCGAATCAGCCCCAGCATTTT.

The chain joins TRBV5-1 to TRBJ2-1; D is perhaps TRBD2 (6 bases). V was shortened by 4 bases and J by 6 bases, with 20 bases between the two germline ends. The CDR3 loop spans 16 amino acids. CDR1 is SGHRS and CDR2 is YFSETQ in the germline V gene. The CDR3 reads CASSGASVGGSNEQFF. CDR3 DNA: TGCGCCAGCAGCGGGGCAAGTGTGGGAGGCTCCAATGAGCAGTTCTTC.

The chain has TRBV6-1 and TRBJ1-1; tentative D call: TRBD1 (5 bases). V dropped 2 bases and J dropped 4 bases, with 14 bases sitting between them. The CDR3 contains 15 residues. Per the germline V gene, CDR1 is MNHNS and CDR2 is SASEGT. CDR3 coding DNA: TGTGCCAGCAGTGAAAGGGGCCGGCTGGGCACTGAAGCTTTCTTT. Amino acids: CASSERGRLGTEAFF.

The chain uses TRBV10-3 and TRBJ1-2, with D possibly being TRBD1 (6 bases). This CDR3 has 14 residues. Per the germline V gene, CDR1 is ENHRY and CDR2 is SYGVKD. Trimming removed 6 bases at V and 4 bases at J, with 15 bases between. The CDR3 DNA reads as TGTGCCATCAGGGACCGGGGGGACATCTATGGCTACACCTTC. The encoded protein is CAIRDRGDIYGYTF.

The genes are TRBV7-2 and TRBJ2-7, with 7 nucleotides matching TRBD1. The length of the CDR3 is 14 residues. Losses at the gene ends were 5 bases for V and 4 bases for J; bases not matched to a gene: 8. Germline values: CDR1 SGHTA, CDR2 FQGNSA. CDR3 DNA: TGTGCCAGCAGCAAGAGGGACAGATTATACGAGCAGTACTTC. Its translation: CASSKRDRLYEQYF.

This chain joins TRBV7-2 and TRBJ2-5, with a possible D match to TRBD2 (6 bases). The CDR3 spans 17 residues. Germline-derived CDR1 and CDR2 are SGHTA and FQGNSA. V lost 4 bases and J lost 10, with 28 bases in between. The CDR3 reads CASSSGGGGLAPPNQYF. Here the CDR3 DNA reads TGTGCCAGCAGCTCCGGGGGTGGAGGGCTAGCGCCCCCAAACCAGTACTTC. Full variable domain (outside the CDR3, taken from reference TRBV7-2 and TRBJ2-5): GAGVSQSPSNKVTEKGKDVELRCDPISGHTALYWYRQSLGQGLEFLIYFQGNSAPDKSGLPSDRFSAERTGGSVSTLTIQRTQQEDSAVYLCASSSGGGGLAPPNQYFGPGTRLLVL.

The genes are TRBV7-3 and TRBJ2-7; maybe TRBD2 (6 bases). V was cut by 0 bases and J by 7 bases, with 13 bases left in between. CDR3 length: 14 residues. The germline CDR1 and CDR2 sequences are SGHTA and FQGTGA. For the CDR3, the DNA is TGTGCCAGCAGCTTAACAGGCCCCCGGGGGGAGCAGTACTTC. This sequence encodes CASSLTGPRGEQYF.

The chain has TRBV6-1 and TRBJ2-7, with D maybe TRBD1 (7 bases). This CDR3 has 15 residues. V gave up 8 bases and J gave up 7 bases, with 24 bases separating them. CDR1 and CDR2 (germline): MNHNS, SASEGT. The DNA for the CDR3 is TGTGCCAGCGGGGCCCGAGGACAGGCCGCGGGGGAGCAGTACTTC. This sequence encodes CASGARGQAAGEQYF.

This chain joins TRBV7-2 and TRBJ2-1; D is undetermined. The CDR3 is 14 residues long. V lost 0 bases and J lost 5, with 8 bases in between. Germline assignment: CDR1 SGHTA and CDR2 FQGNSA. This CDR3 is CASSLALTNNEQFF. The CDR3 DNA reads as TGTGCCAGCAGCTTAGCGTTAACTAACAATGAGCAGTTCTTC.

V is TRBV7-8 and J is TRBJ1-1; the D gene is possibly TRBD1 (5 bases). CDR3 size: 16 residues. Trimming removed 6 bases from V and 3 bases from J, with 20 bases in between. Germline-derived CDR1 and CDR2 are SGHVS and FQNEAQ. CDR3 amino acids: CASSSQGSGRDTEAFF. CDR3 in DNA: TGTGCCAGCAGTTCTCAAGGGTCAGGGCGAGACACTGAAGCTTTCTTT.

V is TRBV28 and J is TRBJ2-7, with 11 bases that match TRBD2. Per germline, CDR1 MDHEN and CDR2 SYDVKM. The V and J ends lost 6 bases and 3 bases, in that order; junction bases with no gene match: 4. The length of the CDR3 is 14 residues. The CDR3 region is CASRVAGGDYEQYF. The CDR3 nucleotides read TGTGCCAGCAGAGTAGCGGGAGGGGACTACGAGCAGTACTTC.

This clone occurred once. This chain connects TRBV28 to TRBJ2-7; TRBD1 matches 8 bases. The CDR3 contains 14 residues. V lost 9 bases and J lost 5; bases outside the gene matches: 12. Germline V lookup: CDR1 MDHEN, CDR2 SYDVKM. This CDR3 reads CASQPQGAYDEQYF. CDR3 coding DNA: TGTGCCAGTCAACCTCAGGGGGCTTATGACGAGCAGTACTTC.

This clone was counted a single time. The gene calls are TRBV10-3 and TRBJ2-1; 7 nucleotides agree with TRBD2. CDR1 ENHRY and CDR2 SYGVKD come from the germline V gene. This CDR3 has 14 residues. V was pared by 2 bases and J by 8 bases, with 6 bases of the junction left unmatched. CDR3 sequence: CAISEAGEGDEQFF. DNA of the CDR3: TGTGCCATCAGTGAGGCGGGAGAGGGCGATGAGCAGTTCTTC.

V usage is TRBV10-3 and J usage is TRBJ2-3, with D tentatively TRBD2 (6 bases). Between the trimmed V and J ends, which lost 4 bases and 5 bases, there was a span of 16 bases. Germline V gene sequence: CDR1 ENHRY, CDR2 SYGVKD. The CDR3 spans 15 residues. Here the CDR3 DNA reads TGTGCCATCAGTGGGGGAGGCGGGGAGGTAGATACGCAGTATTTT. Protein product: CAISGGGGEVDTQYF.

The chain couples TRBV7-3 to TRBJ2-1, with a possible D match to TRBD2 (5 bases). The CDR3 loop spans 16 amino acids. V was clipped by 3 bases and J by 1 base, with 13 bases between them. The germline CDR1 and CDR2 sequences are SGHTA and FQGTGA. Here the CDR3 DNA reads TGTGCCAGCAGCTTGCCAGGACGGGATTCCTACAATGAGCAGTTCTTC. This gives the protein CASSLPGRDSYNEQFF.

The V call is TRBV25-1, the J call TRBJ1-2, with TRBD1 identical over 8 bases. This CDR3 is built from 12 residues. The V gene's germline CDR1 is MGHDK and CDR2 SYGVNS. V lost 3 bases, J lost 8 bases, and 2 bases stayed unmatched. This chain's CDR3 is CASSETGDGYTF. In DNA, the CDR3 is TGTGCCAGCAGTGAGACAGGGGACGGCTACACCTTC.

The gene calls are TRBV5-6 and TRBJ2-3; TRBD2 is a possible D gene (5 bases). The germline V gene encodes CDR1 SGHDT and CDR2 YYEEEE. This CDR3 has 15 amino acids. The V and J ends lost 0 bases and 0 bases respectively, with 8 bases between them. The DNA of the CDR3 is TGTGCCAGCAGCTTGGGCAGGACTAGCACAGATACGCAGTATTTT. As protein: CASSLGRTSTDTQYF.

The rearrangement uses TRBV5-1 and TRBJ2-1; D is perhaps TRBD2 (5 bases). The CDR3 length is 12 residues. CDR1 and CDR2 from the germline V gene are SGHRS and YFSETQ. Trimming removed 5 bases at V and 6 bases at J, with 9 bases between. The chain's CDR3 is CASRLGLNEQFF. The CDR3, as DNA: TGCGCCAGCAGACTTGGACTCAATGAGCAGTTCTTC.

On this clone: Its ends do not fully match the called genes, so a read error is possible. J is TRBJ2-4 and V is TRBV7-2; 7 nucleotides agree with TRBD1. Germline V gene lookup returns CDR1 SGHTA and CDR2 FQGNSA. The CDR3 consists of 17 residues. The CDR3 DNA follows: TGTGCCAGCAGCCTAGCCTGGACAGGCTCAGCCAAAAACATTCAGTACTTC. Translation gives CASSLAWTGSAKNIQYF. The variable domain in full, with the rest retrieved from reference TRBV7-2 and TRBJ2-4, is GAGVSQSPSNKVTEKGKDVELRCDPISGHTALYWYRQSLGQGLEFLIYFQGNSAPDKSGLPSDRFSAERTGGSVSTLTIQRTQQEDSAVYLCASSLAWTGSAKNIQYFGAGTRLSVL.

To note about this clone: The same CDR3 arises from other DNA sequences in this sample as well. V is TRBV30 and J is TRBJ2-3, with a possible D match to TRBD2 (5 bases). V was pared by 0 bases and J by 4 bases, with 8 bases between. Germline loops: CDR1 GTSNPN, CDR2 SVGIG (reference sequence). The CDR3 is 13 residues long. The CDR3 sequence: CAWSVRRADTQYF. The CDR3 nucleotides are TGTGCCTGGAGTGTACGGCGGGCAGATACGCAGTATTTT.

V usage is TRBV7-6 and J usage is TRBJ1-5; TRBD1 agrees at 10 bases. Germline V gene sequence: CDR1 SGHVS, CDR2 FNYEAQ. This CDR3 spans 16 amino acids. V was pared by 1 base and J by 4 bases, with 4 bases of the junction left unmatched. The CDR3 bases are TGTGCCAGCAGCTTAGGGACAGGGGGTGGTAATCAGCCCCAGCATTTT. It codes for CASSLGTGGGNQPQHF.